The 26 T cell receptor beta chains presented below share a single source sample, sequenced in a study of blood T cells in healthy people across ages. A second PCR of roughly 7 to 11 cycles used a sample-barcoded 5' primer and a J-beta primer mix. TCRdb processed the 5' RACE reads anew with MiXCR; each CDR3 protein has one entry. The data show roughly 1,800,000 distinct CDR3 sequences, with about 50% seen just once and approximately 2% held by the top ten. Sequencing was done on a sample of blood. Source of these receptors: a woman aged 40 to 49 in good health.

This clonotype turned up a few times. For the CDR3, the DNA is TGTGCCATCAGTGAGGCTTGGACAGGCCAAAACGAGACCCAGTACTTC. As protein: CAISEAWTGQNETQYF. The chain has TRBV10-3 and TRBJ2-5, with 7 bases aligning to TRBD1. The CDR3 is 16 residues long. Per the germline V gene, CDR1 is ENHRY and CDR2 is SYGVKD. J lost 5 bases, V lost 2 bases, and 11 bases had no gene match.

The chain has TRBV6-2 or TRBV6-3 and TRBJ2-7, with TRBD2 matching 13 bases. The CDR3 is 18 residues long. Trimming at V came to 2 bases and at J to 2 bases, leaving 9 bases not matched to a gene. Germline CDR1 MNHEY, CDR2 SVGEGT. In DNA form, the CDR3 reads TGTGCCAGCAGTTACCCCCGGACTAGCGGGGGCCTACCCTACGAGCAGTACTTC. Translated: CASSYPRTSGGLPYEQYF.

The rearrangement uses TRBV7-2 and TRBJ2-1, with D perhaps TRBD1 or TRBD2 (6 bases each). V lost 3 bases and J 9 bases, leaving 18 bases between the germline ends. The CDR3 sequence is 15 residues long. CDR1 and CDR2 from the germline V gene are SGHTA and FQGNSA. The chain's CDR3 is CASSLEGVWKVEQFF. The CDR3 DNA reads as TGTGCCAGCAGCTTGGAGGGGGTTTGGAAGGTTGAGCAGTTCTTC.

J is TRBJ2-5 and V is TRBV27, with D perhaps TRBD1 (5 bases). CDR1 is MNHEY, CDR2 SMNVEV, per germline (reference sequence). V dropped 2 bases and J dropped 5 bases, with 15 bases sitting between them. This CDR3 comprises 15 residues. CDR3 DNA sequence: TGTGCCAGCAGTTTACAGGGCGCATCAAGGGAGACCCAGTACTTC. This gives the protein CASSLQGASRETQYF.

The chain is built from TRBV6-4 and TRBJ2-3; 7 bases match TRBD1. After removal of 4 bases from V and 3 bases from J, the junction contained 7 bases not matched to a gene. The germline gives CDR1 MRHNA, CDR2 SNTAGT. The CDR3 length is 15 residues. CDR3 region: CASSVDQGETDTQYF. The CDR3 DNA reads TGTGCCAGCAGTGTAGATCAGGGGGAGACAGATACGCAGTATTTT.

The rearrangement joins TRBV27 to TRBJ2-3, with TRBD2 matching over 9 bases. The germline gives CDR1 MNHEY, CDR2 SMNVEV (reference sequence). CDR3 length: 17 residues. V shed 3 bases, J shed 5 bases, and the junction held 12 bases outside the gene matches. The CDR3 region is CASSLSPRRGGGDTQYF. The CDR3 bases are TGTGCCAGCAGTTTGAGCCCTAGGCGGGGGGGCGGAGATACGCAGTATTTT.

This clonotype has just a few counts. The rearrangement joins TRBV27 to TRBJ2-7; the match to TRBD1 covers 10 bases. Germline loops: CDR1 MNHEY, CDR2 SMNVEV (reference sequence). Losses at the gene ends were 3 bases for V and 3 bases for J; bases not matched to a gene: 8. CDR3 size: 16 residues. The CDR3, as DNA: TGTGCCAGCAGTTTGCGCGGCGGGACAGGGGTCTACGAGCAGTACTTC. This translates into CASSLRGGTGVYEQYF.

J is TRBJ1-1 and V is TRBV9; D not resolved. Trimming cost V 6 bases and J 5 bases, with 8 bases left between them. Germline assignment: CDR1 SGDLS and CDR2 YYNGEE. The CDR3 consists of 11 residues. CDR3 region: CASKGITEAFF. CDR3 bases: TGTGCCAGCAAAGGGATTACTGAAGCTTTCTTT.

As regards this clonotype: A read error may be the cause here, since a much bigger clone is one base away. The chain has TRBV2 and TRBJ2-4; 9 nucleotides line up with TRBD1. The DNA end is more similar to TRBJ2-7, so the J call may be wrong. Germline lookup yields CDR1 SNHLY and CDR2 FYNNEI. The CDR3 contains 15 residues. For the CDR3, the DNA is TGTGCCAGCAGCCTCCGGGACAGGGTAACCTACGAGCAGTACTTC. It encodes CASSLRDRVTYEQYF.

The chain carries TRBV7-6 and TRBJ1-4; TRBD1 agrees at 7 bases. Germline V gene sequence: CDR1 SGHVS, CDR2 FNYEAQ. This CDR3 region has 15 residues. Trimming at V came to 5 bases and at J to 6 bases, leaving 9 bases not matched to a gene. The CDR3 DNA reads TGTGCCAGCAGCGCTTCACAGGGGTGGGATGAAAAACTGTTTTTT. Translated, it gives CASSASQGWDEKLFF.

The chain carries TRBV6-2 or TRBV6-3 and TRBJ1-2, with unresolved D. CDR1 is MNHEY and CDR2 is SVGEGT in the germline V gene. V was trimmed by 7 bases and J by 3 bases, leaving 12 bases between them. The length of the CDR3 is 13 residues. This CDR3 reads CASMTRNDYGYTF. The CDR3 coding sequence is TGTGCCAGCATGACCCGGAATGACTATGGCTACACCTTC.

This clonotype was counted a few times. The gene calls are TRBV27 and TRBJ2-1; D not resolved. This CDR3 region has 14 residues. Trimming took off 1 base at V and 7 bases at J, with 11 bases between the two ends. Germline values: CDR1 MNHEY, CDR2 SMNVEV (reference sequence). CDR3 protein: CASSLLGQGNEQFF. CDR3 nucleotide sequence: TGTGCCAGCAGTTTATTAGGCCAAGGAAATGAGCAGTTCTTC.

The CDR3 reads CASTSRGGPYNEQFF. The CDR3 nucleotides are TGTGCCAGCACTTCCAGGGGGGGTCCCTACAATGAGCAGTTCTTC. The rearrangement joins TRBV28 to TRBJ2-1; D assignment may be TRBD1 or TRBD2 (7 bases each). V gave up 7 bases and J gave up 2 bases, with 15 bases separating them. The germline gives CDR1 MDHEN, CDR2 SYDVKM. The CDR3 loop spans 15 amino acids.

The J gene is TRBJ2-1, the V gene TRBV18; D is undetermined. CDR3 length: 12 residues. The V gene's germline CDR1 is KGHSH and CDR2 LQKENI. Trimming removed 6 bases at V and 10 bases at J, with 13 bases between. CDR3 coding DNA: TGTGCCAGCTCCCCGACTCCCTACGAGCAGTTCTTC. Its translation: CASSPTPYEQFF.

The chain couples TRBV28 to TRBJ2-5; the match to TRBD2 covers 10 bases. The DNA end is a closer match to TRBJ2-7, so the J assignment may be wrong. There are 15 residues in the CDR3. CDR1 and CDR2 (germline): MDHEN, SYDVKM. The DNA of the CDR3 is TGTGCCAGCAGTTCCTCAGCGGGGGGGCCTCGCGAGCAGTACTTC. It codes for CASSSSAGGPREQYF.

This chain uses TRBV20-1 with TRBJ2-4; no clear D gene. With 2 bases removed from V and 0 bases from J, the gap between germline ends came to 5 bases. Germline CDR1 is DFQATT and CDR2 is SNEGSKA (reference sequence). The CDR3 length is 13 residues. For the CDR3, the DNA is TGCAGTGCTAGATTGCTAGCCAAAAACATTCAGTACTTC. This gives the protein CSARLLAKNIQYF.

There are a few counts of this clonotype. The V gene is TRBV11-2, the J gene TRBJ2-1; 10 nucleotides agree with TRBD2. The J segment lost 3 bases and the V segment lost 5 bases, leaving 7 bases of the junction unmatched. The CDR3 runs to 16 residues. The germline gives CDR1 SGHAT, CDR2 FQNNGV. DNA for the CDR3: TGTGCCAGCAGCCCCTTACTAGCGGGGAACTACAATGAGCAGTTCTTC. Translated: CASSPLLAGNYNEQFF.

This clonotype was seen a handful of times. The CDR3 is CASSWTGFYNEQFF. The DNA of the CDR3 is TGTGCCAGCAGCTGGACAGGGTTCTACAATGAGCAGTTCTTC. This chain connects TRBV12-3 or TRBV12-4 to TRBJ2-1; TRBD1 matches at 8 bases. The trim removed 6 bases at V and 3 bases at J, leaving 4 bases unmatched. The CDR3 has 14 amino acids.

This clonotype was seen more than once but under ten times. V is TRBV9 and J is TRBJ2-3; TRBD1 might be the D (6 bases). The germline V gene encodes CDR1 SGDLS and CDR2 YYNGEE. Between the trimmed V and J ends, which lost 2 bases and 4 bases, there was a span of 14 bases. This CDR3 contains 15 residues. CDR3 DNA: TGTGCCAGCAGCGTGGCAGGGGACGTATCAGATACGCAGTATTTT. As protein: CASSVAGDVSDTQYF. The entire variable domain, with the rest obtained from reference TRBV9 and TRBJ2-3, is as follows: DSGVTQTPKHLITATGQRVTLRCSPRSGDLSVYWYQQSLDQGLQFLIQYYNGEERAKGNILERFSAQQFPDLHSELNLSSLELGDSALYFCASSVAGDVSDTQYFGPGTRLTVL.

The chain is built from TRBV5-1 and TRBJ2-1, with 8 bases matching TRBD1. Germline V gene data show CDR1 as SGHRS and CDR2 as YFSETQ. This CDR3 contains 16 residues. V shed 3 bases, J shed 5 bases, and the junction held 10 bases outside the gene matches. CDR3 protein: CASSWGGQGGNNEQFF. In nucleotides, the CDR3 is TGCGCCAGCAGCTGGGGCGGACAGGGAGGAAACAATGAGCAGTTCTTC.

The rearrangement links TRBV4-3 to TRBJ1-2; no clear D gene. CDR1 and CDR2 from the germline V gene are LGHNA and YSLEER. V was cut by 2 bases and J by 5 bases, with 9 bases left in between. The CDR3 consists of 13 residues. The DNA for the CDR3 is TGCGCCAGCAGCCAAAGTTCCGAGTATGGCTACACCTTC. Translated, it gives CASSQSSEYGYTF.

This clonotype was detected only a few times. The CDR3 spells CASSYPRRDTQYF. The CDR3 bases are TGTGCCAGCAGTTACCCTCGACGAGATACGCAGTATTTT. The gene calls are TRBV6-2 or TRBV6-3 and TRBJ2-3; D unresolved. Looked up from germline, CDR1 is MNHEY and CDR2 is SVGEGT. This CDR3 is 13 amino acids long. V was pared by 2 bases and J by 5 bases, with 8 bases between.

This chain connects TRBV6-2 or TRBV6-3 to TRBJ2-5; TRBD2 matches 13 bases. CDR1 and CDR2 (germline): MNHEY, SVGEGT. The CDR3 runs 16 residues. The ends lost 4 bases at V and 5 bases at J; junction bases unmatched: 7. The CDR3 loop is CASSFSGTSGMETQYF. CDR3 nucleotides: TGTGCCAGCAGTTTCTCGGGGACTAGCGGGATGGAGACCCAGTACTTC.

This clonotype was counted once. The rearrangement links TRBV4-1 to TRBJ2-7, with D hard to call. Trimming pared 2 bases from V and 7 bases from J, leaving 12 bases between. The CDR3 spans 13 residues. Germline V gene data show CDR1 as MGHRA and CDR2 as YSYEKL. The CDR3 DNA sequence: TGCGCCAGCAGCCAAAAGGGAAACAATGAGCAGTACTTC. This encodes CASSQKGNNEQYF.

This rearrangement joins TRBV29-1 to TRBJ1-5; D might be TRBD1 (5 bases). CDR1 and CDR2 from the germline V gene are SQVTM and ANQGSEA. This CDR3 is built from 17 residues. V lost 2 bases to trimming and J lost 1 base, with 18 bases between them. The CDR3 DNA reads TGCAGCGTTGAACATCTTGTTGGGGGATGCAGCAATCAGCCCCAGCATTTT. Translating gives CSVEHLVGGCSNQPQHF.

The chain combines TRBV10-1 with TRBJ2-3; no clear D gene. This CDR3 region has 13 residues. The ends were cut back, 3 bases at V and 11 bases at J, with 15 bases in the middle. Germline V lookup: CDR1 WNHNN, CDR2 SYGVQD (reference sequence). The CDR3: CASSEPTGRVQYF. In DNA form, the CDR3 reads TGCGCCAGCAGTGAACCTACCGGGCGAGTGCAGTATTTT.